A single T cell receptor beta chain is shown here with its context. Its cognate antigen is unknown. One end of the junction varies from germline; a read error may be responsible. Germline CDR1 is SEHNR and CDR2 is FQNEAQ (reference sequence). This CDR3 comprises 15 residues. The data originate from a study of cytomegalovirus exposure and HLA in healthy donors. Findings and limits, study-wide: A later look showed TCR association rates differing by HLA locus, highest for DRB1 and lowest for HLA-C. For presence/absence analyses, sequencing depth was assumed to be roughly uniform across donors. Trimming of TCR beta V- and J-genes showed a link, identified in a later analysis, to a missense DCLRE1C variant.

PCR employed 60 Vbeta and 13 Jbeta primers. TCRdb keeps only in-frame clones here, not all; method: immunoSEQ multiplex PCR. The data hold about 150,000 clones, with approximately 75% observed a single time. Sequences were obtained from PBMCs. The chain employs TRBV7-9 and TRBJ1-1; D remains ambiguous. The clonotype comes from a young man in good health and CMV-seronegative. The CDR3 loop reads CSSSLGRETNTEAFF. As DNA, the CDR3 is TGTTCCAGCAGCTTAGGCAGAGAGACAAACACTGAAGCTTTCTTT.